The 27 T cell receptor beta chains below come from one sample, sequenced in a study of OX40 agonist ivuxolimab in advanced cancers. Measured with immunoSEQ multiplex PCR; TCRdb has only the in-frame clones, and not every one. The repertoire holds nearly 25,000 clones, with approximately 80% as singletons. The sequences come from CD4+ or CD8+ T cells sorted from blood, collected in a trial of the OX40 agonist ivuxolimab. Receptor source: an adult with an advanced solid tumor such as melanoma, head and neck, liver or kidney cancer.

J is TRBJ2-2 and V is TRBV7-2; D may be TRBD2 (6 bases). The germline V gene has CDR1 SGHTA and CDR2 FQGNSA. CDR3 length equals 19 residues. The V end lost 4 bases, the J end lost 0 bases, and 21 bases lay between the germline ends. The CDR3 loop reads CASSYRGSGVGANTGELFF. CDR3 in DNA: TGTGCCAGCAGCTACCGAGGCTCGGGAGTGGGAGCGAACACCGGGGAGCTGTTTTTT. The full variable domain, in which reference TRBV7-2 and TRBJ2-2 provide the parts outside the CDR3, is GAGVSQSPSNKVTEKGKDVELRCDPISGHTALYWYRQSLGQGLEFLIYFQGNSAPDKSGLPSDRFSAERTGGSVSTLTIQRTQQEDSAVYLCASSYRGSGVGANTGELFFGEGSRLTVL.

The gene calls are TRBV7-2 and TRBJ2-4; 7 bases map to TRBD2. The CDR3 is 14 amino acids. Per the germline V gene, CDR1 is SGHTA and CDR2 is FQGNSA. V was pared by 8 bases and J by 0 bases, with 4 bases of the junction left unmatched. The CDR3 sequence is CASGGRVAKNIQYF. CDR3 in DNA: TGTGCCAGCGGGGGGAGGGTAGCCAAAAACATTCAGTACTTC.

Here the CDR3 reads CASSPPGGESYEQYF. The CDR3 nucleotides are TGTGCCAGCTCACCCCCCGGGGGCGAGTCCTACGAGCAGTACTTC. The chain links TRBV18 to TRBJ2-7; D possibly matches TRBD1 or TRBD2 (6 bases each). The CDR3 spans 15 residues. The germline V and J ends were trimmed by 3 bases and 1 base, with 13 bases remaining between them. CDR1 and CDR2 (germline): KGHSH, LQKENI.

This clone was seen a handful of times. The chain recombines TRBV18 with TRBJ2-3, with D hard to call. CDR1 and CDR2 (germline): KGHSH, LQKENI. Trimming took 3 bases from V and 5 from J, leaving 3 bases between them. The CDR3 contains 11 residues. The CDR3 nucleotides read TGTGCCAGCTCACCGGGAGATACGCAGTATTTT. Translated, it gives CASSPGDTQYF.

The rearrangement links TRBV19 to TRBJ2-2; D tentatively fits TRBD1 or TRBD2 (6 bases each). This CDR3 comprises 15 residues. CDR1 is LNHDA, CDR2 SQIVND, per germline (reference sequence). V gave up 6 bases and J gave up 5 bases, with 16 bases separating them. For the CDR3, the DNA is TGTGCCAGTAGCCAGGACCGGAGGGGGACCGGGGAGCTGTTTTTT. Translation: CASSQDRRGTGELFF.

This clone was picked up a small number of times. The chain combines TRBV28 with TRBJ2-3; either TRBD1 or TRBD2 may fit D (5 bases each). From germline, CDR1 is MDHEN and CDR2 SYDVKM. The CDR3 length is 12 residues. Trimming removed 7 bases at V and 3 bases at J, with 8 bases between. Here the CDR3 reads CASTEGTDTQYF. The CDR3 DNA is TGTGCCAGCACCGAGGGGACAGATACGCAGTATTTT. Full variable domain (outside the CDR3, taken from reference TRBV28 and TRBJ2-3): DVKVTQSSRYLVKRTGEKVFLECVQDMDHENMFWYRQDPGLGLRLIYFSYDVKMKEKGDIPEGYSVSREKKERFSLILESASTNQTSMYLCASTEGTDTQYFGPGTRLTVL.

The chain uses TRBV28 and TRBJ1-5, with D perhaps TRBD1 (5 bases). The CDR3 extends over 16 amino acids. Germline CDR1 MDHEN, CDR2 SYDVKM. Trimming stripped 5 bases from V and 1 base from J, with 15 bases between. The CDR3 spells CASSLWQTVSNQPQHF. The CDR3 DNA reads TGTGCCAGCAGTCTTTGGCAGACAGTCAGCAATCAGCCCCAGCATTTT. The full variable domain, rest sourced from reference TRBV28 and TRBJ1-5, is DVKVTQSSRYLVKRTGEKVFLECVQDMDHENMFWYRQDPGLGLRLIYFSYDVKMKEKGDIPEGYSVSREKKERFSLILESASTNQTSMYLCASSLWQTVSNQPQHFGDGTRLSIL.

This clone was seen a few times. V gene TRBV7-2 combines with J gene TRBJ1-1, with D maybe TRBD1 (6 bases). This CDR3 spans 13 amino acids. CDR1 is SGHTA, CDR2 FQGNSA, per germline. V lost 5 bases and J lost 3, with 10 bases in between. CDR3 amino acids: CASSRDRYTEAFF. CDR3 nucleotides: TGTGCCAGCAGCCGAGACAGGTACACTGAAGCTTTCTTT.

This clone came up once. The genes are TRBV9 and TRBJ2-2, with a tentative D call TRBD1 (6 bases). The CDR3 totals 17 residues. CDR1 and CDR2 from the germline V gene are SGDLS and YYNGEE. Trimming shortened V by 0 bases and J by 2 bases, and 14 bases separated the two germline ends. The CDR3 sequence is CASSVGAGARNTGELFF. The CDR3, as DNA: TGTGCCAGCAGCGTAGGGGCAGGGGCACGTAACACCGGGGAGCTGTTTTTT.

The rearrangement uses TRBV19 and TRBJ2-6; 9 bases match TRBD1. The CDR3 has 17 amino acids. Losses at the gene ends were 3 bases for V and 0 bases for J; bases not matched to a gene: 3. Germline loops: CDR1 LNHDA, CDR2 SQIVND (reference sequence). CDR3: CASSMGQGASGANVLTF. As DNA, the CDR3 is TGTGCCAGTAGTATGGGACAGGGAGCCTCTGGGGCCAACGTCCTGACTTTC.

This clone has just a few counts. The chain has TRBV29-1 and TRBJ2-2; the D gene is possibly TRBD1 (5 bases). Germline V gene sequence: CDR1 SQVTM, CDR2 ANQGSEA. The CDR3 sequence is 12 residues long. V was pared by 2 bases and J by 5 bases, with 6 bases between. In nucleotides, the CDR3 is TGCAGCGTTGAACGACAGACCGGGGAGCTGTTTTTT. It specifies CSVERQTGELFF.

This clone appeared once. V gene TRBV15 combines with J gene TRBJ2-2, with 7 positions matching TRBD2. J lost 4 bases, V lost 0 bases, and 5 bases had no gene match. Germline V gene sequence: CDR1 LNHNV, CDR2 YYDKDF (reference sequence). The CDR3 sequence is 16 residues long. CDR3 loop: CATSRDMGRATGELFF. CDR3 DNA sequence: TGTGCCACCAGCAGAGATATGGGGAGGGCCACCGGGGAGCTGTTTTTT.

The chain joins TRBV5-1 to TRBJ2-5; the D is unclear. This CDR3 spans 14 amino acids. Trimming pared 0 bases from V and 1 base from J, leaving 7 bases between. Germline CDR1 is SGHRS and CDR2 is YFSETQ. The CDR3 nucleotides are TGCGCCAGCAGCTTGGCCGCCGTCCAAGAGACCCAGTACTTC. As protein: CASSLAAVQETQYF.

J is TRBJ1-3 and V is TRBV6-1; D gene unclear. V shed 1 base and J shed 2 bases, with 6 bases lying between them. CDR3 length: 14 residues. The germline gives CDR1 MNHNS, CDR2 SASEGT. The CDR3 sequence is CASSEVGTGNTIYF. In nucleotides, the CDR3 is TGTGCCAGCAGTGAAGTGGGGACTGGAAACACCATATATTTT.

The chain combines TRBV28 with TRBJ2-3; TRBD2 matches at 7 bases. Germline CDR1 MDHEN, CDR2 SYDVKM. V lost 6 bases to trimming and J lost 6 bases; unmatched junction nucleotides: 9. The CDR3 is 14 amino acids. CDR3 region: CASSLGRGWDTQYF. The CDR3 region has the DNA TGTGCCAGCAGCCTTGGGAGGGGTTGGGATACGCAGTATTTT.

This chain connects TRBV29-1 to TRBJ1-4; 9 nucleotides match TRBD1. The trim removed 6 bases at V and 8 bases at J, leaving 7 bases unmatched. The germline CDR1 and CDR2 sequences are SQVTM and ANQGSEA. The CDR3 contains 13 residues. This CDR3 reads CSVADRGGEKLFF. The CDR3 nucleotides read TGCAGCGTGGCGGACAGGGGAGGGGAAAAACTGTTTTTT.

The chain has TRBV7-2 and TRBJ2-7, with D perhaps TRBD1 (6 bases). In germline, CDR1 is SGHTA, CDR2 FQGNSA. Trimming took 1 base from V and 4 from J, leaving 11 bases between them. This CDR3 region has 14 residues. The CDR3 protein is CASSLGAGAYEQYF. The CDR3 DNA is TGTGCCAGCAGCTTAGGCGCAGGGGCATACGAGCAGTACTTC.

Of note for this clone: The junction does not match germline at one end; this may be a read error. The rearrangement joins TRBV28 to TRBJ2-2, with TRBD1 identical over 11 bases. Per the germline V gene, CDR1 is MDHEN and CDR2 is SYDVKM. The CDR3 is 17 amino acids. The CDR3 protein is CASSLWSLDRGPGKLFF. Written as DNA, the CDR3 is TGTGCCAGCAGTTTATGGTCCCTGGACAGGGGGCCCGGGAAGCTGTTTTTT.

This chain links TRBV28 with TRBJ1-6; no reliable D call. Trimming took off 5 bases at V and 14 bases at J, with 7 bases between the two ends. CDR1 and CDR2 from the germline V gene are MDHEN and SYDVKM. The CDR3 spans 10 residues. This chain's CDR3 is CASSRVALHF. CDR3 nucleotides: TGTGCCAGCAGTCGGGTGGCCCTCCACTTT.

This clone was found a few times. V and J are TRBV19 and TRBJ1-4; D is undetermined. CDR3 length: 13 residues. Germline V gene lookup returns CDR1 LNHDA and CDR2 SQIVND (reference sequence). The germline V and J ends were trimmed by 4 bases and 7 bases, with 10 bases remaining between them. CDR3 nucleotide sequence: TGTGCCAGTAGTAGGGGAGGCAGTGAAAAACTGTTTTTT. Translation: CASSRGGSEKLFF. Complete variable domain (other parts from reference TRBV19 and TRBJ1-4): DGGITQSPKYLFRKEGQNVTLSCEQNLNHDAMYWYRQDPGQGLRLIYYSQIVNDFQKGDIAEGYSVSREKKESFPLTVTSAQKNPTAFYLCASSRGGSEKLFFGSGTQLSVL.

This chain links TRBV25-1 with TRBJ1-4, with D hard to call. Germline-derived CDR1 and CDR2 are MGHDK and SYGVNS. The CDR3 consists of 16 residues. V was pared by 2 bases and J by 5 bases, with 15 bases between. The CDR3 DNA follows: TGTGCCAGCAGTGAACCCGGGGTCGGGCTCAATGAAAAACTGTTTTTT. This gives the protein CASSEPGVGLNEKLFF.

CDR3 coding DNA: TGTGCCAGCAGTCCGGACAGGGGCTTAGTGGAGACCCAGTACTTC. Its protein product is CASSPDRGLVETQYF. The rearrangement uses TRBV6-5 and TRBJ2-5; TRBD1 aligns across 9 bases. V lost 5 bases and J lost 5; bases outside the gene matches: 9. Germline V gives CDR1 MNHEY, CDR2 SVGAGI. The CDR3 loop spans 15 amino acids.

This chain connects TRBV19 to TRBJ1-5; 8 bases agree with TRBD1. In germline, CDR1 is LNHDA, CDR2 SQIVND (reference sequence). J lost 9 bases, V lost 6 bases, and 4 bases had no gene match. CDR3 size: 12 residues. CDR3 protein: CASSRGPGPQHF. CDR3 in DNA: TGTGCCAGTAGCAGGGGGCCGGGGCCCCAGCATTTT. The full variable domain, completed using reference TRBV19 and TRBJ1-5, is DGGITQSPKYLFRKEGQNVTLSCEQNLNHDAMYWYRQDPGQGLRLIYYSQIVNDFQKGDIAEGYSVSREKKESFPLTVTSAQKNPTAFYLCASSRGPGPQHFGDGTRLSIL.

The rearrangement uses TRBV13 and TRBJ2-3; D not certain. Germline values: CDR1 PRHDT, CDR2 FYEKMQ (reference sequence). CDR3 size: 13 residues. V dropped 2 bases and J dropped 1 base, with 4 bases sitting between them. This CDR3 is CASSLKGTDTQYF. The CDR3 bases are TGTGCCAGCAGCTTAAAGGGCACAGATACGCAGTATTTT.

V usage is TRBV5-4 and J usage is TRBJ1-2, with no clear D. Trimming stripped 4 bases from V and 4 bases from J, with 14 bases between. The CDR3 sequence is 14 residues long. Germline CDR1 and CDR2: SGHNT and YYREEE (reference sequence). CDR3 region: CASSIDIESYGYTF. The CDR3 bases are TGTGCCAGCAGCATTGACATAGAGTCCTATGGCTACACCTTC. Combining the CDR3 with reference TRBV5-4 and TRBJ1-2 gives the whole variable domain ETGVTQSPTHLIKTRGQQVTLRCSSQSGHNTVSWYQQALGQGPQFIFQYYREEENGRGNFPPRFSGLQFPNYSSELNVNALELDDSALYLCASSIDIESYGYTFGSGTRLTVV.

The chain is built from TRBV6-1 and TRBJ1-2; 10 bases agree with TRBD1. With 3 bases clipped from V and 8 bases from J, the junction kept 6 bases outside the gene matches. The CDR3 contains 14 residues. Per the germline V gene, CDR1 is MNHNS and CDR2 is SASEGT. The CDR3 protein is CASSEGQGIWGYTF. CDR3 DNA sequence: TGTGCCAGCAGTGAGGGACAGGGGATTTGGGGCTACACCTTC.

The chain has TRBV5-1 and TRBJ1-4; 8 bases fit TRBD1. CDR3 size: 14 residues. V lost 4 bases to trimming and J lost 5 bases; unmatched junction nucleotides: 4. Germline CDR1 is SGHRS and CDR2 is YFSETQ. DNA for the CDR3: TGCGCCAGCAGCCAAGGACAGGGAAATGAAAAACTGTTTTTT. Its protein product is CASSQGQGNEKLFF.